This T cell receptor beta chain was captured in a study of shared clonotypes between healthy human individuals. The wider study: The plates for each donor numbered three CD4 naive, three CD4 memory, two CD8 naive and one CD8 memory. Notes on the study in general: In general, naive subsets displayed greater estimated richness than memory subsets did.

Assay used: immunoSEQ multiplex PCR; TCRdb lists only in-frame clones, some missing. Of 2 million or so clones in the sample, over 85% were seen once. V was pared by 4 bases and J by 0 bases, with 16 bases between. The CDR3 covers 16 residues. Per germline, CDR1 MNHEY and CDR2 SMNVEV (reference sequence). With regard to this clone: Its antigen is still unknown.

Positive CCR7 selection of CD45RO-negative cells yielded the naive CD8 cells, and terminally differentiated effector memory CD45RA+ cells were excluded. The sequencing sample was made of naive CD8+ T cells sorted from blood. The sequence came from a man aged 18 to 30 in good health. The rearrangement links TRBV27 to TRBJ2-7, with TRBD2 as a possible D gene (6 bases). The chain's CDR3 is CASSYSSGLTSYEQYF. The CDR3 DNA reads TGTGCCAGCAGTTACTCGAGCGGACTAACCTCCTACGAGCAGTACTTC.